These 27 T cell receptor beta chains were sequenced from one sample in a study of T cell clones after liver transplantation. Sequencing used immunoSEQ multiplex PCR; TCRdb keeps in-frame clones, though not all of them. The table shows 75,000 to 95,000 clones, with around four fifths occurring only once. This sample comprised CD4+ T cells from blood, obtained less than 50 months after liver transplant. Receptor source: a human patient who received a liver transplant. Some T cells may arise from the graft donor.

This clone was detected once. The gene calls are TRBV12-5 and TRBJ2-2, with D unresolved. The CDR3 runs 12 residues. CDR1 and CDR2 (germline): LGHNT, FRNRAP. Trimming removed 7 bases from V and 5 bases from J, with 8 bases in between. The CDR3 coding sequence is TGTGCTAGTGCGTATACGACCGGGGAGCTGTTTTTT. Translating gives CASAYTTGELFF.

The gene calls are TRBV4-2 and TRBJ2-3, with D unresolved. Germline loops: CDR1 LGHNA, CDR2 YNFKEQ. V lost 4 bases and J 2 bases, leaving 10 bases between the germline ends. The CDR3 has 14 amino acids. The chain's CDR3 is CASSLERSTDTQYF. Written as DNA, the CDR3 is TGTGCCAGCAGCCTTGAGAGGTCCACAGATACGCAGTATTTT.

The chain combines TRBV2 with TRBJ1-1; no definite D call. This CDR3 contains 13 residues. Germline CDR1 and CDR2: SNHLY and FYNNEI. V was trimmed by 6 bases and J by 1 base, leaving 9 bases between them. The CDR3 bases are TGTGCCAGCAGGGGAACAGAGAACACTGAAGCTTTCTTT. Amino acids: CASRGTENTEAFF.

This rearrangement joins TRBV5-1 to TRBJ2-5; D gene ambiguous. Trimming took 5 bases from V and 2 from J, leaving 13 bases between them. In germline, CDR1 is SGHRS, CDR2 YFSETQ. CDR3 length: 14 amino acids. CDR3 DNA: TGCGCCAGCAGGGATGCACCCCGTCAAGAGACCCAGTACTTC. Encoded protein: CASRDAPRQETQYF. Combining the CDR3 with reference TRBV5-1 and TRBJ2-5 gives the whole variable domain KAGVTQTPRYLIKTRGQQVTLSCSPISGHRSVSWYQQTPGQGLQFLFEYFSETQRNKGNFPGRFSGRQFSNSRSEMNVSTLELGDSALYLCASRDAPRQETQYFGPGTRLLVL.

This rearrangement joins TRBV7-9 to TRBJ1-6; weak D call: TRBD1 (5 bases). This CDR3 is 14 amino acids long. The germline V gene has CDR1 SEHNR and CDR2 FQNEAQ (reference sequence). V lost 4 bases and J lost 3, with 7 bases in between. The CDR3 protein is CASSYDSYNSPLHF. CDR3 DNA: TGTGCCAGCAGCTACGACAGCTATAATTCACCCCTCCACTTT.

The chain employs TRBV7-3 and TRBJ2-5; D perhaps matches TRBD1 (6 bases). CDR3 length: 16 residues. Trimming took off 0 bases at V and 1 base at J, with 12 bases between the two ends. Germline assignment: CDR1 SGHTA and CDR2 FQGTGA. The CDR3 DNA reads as TGTGCCAGCAGCTTAACGACAGGTCAGGGCCAAGAGACCCAGTACTTC. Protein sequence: CASSLTTGQGQETQYF.

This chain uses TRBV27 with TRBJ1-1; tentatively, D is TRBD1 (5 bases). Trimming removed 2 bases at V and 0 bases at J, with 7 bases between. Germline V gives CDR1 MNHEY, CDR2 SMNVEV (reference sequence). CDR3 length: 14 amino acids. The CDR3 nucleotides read TGTGCCAGCAGTTTAAGGGGCATGAACACTGAAGCTTTCTTT. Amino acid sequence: CASSLRGMNTEAFF.

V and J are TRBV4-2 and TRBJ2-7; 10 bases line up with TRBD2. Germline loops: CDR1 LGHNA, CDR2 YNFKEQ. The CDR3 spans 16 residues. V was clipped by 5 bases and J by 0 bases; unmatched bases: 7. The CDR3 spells CASSVNLAGVSYEQYF. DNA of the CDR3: TGTGCCAGCAGCGTGAATCTAGCGGGAGTCTCCTACGAGCAGTACTTC.

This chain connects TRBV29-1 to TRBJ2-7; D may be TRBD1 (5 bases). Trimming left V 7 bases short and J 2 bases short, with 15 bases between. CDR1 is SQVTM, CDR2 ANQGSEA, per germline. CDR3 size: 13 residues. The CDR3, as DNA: TGCAGCGCCACCCCAGGGATAACCTACGAGCAGTACTTC. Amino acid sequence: CSATPGITYEQYF.

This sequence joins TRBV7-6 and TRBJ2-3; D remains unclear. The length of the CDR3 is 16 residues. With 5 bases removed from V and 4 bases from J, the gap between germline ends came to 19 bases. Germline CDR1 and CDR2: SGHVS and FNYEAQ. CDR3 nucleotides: TGTGCCAGCAGCCAAACCGCTACGGGCCCCCCAGATACGCAGTATTTT. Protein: CASSQTATGPPDTQYF. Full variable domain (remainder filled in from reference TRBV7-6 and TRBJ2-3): GAGVSQSPRYKVTKRGQDVALRCDPISGHVSLYWYRQALGQGPEFLTYFNYEAQQDKSGLPNDRFSAERPEGSISTLTIQRTEQRDSAMYRCASSQTATGPPDTQYFGPGTRLTVL.

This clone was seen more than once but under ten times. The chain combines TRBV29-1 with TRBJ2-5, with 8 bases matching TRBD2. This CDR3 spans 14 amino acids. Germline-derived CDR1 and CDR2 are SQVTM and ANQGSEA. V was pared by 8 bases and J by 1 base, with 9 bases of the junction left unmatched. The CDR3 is CSTFGGVIQETQYF. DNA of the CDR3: TGCAGCACTTTCGGGGGGGTGATCCAAGAGACCCAGTACTTC.

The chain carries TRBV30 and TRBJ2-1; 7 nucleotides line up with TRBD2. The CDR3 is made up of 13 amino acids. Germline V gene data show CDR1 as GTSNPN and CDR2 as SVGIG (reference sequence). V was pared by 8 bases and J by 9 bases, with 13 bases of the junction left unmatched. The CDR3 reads CARMRSGIGEQFF. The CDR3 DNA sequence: TGTGCCCGCATGCGGAGCGGGATAGGTGAGCAGTTCTTC.

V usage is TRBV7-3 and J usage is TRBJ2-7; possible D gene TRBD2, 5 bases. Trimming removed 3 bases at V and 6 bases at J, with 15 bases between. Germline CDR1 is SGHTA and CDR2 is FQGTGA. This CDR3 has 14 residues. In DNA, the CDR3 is TGTGCCAGCAGCTTGTCACCTAGCAACCGCGAGCAGTACTTC. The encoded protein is CASSLSPSNREQYF. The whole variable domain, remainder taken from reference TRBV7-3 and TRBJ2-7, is GAGVSQTPSNKVTEKGKYVELRCDPISGHTALYWYRQSLGQGPEFLIYFQGTGAADDSGLPNDRFFAVRPEGSVSTLKIQRTERGDSAVYLCASSLSPSNREQYFGPGTRLTVT.

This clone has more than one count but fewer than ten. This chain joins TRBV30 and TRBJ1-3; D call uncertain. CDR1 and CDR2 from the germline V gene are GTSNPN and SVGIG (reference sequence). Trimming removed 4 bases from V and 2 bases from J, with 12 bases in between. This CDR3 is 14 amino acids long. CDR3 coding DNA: TGTGCCTGGACGCCAGGTGGGGCTGGAAACACCATATATTTT. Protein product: CAWTPGGAGNTIYF.

The CDR3 loop reads CASSVGGRSSEAFF. The DNA for the CDR3 is TGTGCCAGCAGCGTAGGCGGCCGTAGTTCTGAAGCTTTCTTT. The rearrangement joins TRBV9 to TRBJ1-1; D ambiguous. This CDR3 is built from 14 residues. V was trimmed by 0 bases and J by 6 bases, leaving 12 bases between them. Germline V gives CDR1 SGDLS, CDR2 YYNGEE.

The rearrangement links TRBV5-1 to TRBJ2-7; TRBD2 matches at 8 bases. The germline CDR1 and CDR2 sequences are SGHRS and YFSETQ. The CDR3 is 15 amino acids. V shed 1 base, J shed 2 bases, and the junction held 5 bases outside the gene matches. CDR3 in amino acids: CASSLIAGGPYEQYF. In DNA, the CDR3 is TGCGCCAGCAGCTTGATCGCGGGAGGTCCCTACGAGCAGTACTTC.

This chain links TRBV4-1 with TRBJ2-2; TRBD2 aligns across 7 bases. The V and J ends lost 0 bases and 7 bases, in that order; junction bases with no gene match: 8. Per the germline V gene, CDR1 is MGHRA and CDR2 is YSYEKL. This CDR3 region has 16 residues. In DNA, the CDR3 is TGCGCCAGCAGCCAAGATGGGGGAGGGGTGCGCGGGGAGCTGTTTTTT. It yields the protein CASSQDGGGVRGELFF.

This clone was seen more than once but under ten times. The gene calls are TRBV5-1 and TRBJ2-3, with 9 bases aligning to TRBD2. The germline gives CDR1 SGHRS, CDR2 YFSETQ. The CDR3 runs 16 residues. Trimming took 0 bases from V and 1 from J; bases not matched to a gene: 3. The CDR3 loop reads CASSLVLAGGTDTQYF. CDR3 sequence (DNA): TGCGCCAGCAGCTTGGTTTTAGCGGGAGGCACAGATACGCAGTATTTT.

CDR3 in amino acids: CASSIIDRTHSYEQYF. Here the CDR3 DNA reads TGTGCCAGTAGTATAATCGATCGGACTCACTCCTACGAGCAGTACTTC. The chain employs TRBV19 and TRBJ2-7, with D possibly TRBD2 on 5 matching bases. CDR1 and CDR2 from the germline V gene are LNHDA and SQIVND (reference sequence). The CDR3 runs to 16 residues. V dropped 2 bases and J dropped 0 bases, with 14 bases sitting between them. Using reference TRBV19 and TRBJ2-7 for the parts outside the CDR3, the full variable domain is DGGITQSPKYLFRKEGQNVTLSCEQNLNHDAMYWYRQDPGQGLRLIYYSQIVNDFQKGDIAEGYSVSREKKESFPLTVTSAQKNPTAFYLCASSIIDRTHSYEQYFGPGTRLTVT.

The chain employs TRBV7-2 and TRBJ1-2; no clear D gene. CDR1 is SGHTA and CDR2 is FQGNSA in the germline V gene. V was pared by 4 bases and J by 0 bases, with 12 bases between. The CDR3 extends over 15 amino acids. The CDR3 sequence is CASSYLGLANYGYTF. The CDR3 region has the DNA TGTGCCAGCAGCTATCTCGGATTAGCTAACTATGGCTACACCTTC.

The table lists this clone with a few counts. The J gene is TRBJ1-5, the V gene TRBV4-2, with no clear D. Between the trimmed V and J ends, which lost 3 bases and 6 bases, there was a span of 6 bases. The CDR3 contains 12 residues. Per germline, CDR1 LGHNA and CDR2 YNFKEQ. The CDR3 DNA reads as TGTGCCAGCAGCCAGGGAGGTCAGCCCCAGCATTTT. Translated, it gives CASSQGGQPQHF.

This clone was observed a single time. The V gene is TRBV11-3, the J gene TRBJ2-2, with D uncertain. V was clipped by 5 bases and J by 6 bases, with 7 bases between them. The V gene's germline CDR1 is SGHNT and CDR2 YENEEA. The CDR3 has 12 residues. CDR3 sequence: CASSTRSGELFF. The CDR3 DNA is TGTGCCAGCAGCACCCGCTCCGGGGAGCTGTTTTTT.

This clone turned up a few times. This CDR3 is CASSTAGAIDTQYF. The CDR3 bases are TGTGCCAGCAGTACGGCGGGAGCTATAGATACGCAGTATTTT. The chain links TRBV28 to TRBJ2-3, with 7 positions matching TRBD2. J lost 5 bases, V lost 5 bases, and 7 bases had no gene match. This CDR3 spans 14 amino acids. The V gene's germline CDR1 is MDHEN and CDR2 SYDVKM. Combining the CDR3 with reference TRBV28 and TRBJ2-3 gives the whole variable domain DVKVTQSSRYLVKRTGEKVFLECVQDMDHENMFWYRQDPGLGLRLIYFSYDVKMKEKGDIPEGYSVSREKKERFSLILESASTNQTSMYLCASSTAGAIDTQYFGPGTRLTVL.

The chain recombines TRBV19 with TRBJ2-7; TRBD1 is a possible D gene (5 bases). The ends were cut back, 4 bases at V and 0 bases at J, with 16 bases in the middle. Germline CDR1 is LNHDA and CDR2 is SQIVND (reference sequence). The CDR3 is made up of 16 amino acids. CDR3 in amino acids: CASSNRAGQDSYEQYF. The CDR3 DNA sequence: TGTGCCAGTAGTAACCGGGCCGGACAAGACTCCTACGAGCAGTACTTC.

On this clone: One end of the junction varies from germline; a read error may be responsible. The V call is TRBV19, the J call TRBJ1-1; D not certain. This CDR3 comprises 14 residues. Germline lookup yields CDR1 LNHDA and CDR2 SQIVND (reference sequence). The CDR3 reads CASSIETGNTKAFF. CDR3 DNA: TGTGCCAGTAGTATAGAGACGGGGAACACTAAAGCTTTCTTT.

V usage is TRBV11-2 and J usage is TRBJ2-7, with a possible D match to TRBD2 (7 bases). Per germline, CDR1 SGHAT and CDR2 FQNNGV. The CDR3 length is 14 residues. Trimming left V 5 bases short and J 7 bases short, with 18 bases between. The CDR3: CASSAGGGAEEQYF. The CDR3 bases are TGTGCCAGCAGCGCTGGGGGGGGCGCAGAGGAGCAGTACTTC. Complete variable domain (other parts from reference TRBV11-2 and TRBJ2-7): EAGVAQSPRYKIIEKRQSVAFWCNPISGHATLYWYQQILGQGPKLLIQFQNNGVVDDSQLPKDRFSAERLKGVDSTLKIQPAKLEDSAVYLCASSAGGGAEEQYFGPGTRLTVT.

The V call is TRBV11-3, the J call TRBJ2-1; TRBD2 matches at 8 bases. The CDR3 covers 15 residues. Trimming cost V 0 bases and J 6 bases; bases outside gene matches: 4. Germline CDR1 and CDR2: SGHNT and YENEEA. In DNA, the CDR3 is TGTGCCAGCAGCTTAGAACTAGCGGAGTCCAATGAGCAGTTCTTC. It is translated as CASSLELAESNEQFF.